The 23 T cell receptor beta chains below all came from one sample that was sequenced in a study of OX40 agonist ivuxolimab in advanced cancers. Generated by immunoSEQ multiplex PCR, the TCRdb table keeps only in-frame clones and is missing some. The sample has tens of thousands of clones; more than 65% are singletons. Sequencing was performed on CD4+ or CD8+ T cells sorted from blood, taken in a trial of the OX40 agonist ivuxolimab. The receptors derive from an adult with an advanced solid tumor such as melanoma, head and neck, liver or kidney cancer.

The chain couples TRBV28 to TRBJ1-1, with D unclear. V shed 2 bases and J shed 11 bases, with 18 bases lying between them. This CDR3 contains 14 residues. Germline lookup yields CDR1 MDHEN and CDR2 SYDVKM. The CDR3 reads CASSLIGLLNRAFF. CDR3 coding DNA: TGTGCCAGCAGTTTAATAGGGTTATTGAACCGGGCTTTCTTT.

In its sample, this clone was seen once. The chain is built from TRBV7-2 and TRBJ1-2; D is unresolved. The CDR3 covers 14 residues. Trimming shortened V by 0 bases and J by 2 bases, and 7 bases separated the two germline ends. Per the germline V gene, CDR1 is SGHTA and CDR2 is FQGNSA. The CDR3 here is CASSLAGFNYGYTF. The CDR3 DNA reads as TGTGCCAGCAGCTTAGCAGGGTTCAACTATGGCTACACCTTC. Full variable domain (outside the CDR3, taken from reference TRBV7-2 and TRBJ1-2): GAGVSQSPSNKVTEKGKDVELRCDPISGHTALYWYRQSLGQGLEFLIYFQGNSAPDKSGLPSDRFSAERTGGSVSTLTIQRTQQEDSAVYLCASSLAGFNYGYTFGSGTRLTVV.

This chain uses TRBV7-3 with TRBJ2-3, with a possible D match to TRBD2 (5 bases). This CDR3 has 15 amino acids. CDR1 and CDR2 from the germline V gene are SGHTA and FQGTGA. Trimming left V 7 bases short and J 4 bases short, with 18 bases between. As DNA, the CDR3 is TGTGCCAGCACCACTCTCCCGGGGAGTCCAGATACGCAGTATTTT. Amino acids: CASTTLPGSPDTQYF. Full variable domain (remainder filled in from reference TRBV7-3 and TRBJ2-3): GAGVSQTPSNKVTEKGKYVELRCDPISGHTALYWYRQSLGQGPEFLIYFQGTGAADDSGLPNDRFFAVRPEGSVSTLKIQRTERGDSAVYLCASTTLPGSPDTQYFGPGTRLTVL.

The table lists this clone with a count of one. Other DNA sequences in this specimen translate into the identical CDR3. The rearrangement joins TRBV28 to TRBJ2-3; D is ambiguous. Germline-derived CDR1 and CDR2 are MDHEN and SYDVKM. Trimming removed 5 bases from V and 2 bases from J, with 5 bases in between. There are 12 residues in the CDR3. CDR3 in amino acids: CASSTPTDTQYF. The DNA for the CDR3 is TGTGCCAGCAGTACTCCCACAGATACGCAGTATTTT.

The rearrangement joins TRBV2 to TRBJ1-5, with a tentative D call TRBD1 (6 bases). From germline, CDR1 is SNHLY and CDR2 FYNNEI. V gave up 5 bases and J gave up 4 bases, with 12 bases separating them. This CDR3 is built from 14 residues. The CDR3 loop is CASSPNQGNQPQHF. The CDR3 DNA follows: TGTGCCAGCAGTCCCAATCAGGGGAATCAGCCCCAGCATTTT.

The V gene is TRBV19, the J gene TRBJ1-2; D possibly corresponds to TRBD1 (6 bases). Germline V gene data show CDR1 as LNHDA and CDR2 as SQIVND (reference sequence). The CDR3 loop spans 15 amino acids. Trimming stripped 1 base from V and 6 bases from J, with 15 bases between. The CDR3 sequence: CASSIVVTGIDGYTF. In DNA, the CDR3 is TGTGCCAGTAGTATAGTGGTTACAGGGATCGATGGCTACACCTTC.

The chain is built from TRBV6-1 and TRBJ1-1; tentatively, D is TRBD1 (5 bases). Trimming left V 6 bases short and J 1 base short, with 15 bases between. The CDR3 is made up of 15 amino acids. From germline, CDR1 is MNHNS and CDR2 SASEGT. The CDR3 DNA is TGTGCCAGCAGACTAGGGCTCAGGGAGAACACTGAAGCTTTCTTT. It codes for CASRLGLRENTEAFF.

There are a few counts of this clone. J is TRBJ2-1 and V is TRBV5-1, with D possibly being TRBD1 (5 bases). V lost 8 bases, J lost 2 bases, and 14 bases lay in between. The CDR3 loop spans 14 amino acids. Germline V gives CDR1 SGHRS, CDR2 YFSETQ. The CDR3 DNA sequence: TGCGCCAGTGGACACCTGGGTCCCTACAATGAGCAGTTCTTC. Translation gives CASGHLGPYNEQFF.

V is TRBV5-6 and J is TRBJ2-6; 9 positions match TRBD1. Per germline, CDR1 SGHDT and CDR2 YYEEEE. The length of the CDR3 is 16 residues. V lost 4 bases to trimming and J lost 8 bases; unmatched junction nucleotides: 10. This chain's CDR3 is CASSVAGQGSTNVLTF. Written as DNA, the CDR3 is TGTGCCAGCAGCGTGGCGGGACAGGGAAGTACCAACGTCCTGACTTTC.

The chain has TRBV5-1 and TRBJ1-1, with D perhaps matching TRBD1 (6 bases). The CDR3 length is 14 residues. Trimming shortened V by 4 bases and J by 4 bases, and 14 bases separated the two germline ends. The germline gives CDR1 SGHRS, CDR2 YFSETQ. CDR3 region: CASSREGGPTEAFF. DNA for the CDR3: TGCGCCAGCAGCCGGGAGGGGGGGCCCACTGAAGCTTTCTTT.

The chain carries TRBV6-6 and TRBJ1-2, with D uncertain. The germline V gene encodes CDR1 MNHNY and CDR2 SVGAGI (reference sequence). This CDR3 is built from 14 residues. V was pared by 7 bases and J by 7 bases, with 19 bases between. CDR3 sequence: CASTELAGSVGYTF. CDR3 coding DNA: TGTGCCAGCACCGAACTGGCGGGATCTGTTGGCTACACCTTC.

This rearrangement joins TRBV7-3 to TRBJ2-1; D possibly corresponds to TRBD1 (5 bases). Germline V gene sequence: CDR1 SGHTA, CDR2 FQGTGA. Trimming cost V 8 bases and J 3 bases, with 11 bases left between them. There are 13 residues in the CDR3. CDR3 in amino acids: CASGQGFYNEQFF. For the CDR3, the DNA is TGTGCCAGCGGGCAGGGTTTCTACAATGAGCAGTTCTTC.

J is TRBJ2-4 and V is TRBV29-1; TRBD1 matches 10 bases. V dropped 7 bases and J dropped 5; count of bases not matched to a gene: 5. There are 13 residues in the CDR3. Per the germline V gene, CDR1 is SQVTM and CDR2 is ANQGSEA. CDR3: CSAPGQGENIQYF. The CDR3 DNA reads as TGCAGCGCCCCAGGACAGGGGGAAAACATTCAGTACTTC.

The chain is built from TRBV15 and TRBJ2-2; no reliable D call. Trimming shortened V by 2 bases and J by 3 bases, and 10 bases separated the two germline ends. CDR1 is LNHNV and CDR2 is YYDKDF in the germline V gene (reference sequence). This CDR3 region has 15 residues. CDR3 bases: TGTGCCACCAGCAGATCTGGTCCCGACACCGGGGAGCTGTTTTTT. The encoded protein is CATSRSGPDTGELFF.

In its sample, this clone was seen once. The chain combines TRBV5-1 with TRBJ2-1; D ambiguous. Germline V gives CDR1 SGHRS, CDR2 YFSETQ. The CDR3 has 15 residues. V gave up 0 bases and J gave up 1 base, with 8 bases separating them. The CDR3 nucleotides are TGCGCCAGCAGCTTGGAGCCGGCTTCCTACAATGAGCAGTTCTTC. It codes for CASSLEPASYNEQFF.

The CDR3 coding sequence is TGTGCCAGCAGTGCGCGGGACGGAATGAACACTGAAGCTTTCTTT. Amino acid sequence: CASSARDGMNTEAFF. V is TRBV6-1 and J is TRBJ1-1; D is possibly TRBD1 (5 bases). V was clipped by 4 bases and J by 0 bases, with 12 bases between them. Germline loops: CDR1 MNHNS, CDR2 SASEGT. The CDR3 totals 15 residues.

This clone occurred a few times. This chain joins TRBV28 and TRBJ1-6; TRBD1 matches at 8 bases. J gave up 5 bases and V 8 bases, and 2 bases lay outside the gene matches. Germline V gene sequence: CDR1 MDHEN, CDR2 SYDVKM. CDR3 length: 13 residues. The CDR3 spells CASGQGNNSPLHF. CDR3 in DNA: TGTGCCAGCGGACAGGGAAATAATTCACCCCTCCACTTT. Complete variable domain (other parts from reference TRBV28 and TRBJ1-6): DVKVTQSSRYLVKRTGEKVFLECVQDMDHENMFWYRQDPGLGLRLIYFSYDVKMKEKGDIPEGYSVSREKKERFSLILESASTNQTSMYLCASGQGNNSPLHFGNGTRLTVT.

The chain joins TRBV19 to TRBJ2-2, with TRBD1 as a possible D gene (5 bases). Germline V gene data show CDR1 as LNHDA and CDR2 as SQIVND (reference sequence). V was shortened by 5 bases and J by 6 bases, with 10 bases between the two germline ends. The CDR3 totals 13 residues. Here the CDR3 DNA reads TGTGCCAGTAGTTTTGGGGCGTCCGGGGAGCTGTTTTTT. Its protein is CASSFGASGELFF.

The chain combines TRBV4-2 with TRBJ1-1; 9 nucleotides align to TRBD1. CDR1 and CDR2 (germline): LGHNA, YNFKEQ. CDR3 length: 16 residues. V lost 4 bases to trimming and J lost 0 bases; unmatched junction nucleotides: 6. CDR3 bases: TGTGCCAGCAGCCGAGGACAGGGGCCGATGAACACTGAAGCTTTCTTT. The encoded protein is CASSRGQGPMNTEAFF.

CDR3 sequence (DNA): TGTGCCAGTAGTATTTACCTCACGGCCGGGGTTAGCTATGGCTACACCTTC. It encodes CASSIYLTAGVSYGYTF. This chain uses TRBV19 with TRBJ1-2; D gene unclear. V dropped 3 bases and J dropped 4 bases, with 21 bases sitting between them. CDR1 LNHDA and CDR2 SQIVND come from the germline V gene (reference sequence). The CDR3 length is 17 residues.

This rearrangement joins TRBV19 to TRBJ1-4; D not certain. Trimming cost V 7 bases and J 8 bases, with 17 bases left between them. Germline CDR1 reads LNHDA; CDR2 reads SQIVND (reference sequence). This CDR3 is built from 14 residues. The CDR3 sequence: CASTFAQRNEKLFF. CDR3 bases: TGTGCCAGTACCTTTGCACAGCGGAACGAAAAACTGTTTTTT.

DNA of the CDR3: TGTGCCAGTAGTCCGGGGACAGGGGCCGAATCCTATGAAAAACTGTTTTTT. Translated: CASSPGTGAESYEKLFF. This chain connects TRBV19 to TRBJ1-4, with 10 bases matching TRBD1. The CDR3 consists of 17 residues. V shed 5 bases, J shed 6 bases, and the junction held 12 bases outside the gene matches. CDR1 and CDR2 (germline): LNHDA, SQIVND (reference sequence).

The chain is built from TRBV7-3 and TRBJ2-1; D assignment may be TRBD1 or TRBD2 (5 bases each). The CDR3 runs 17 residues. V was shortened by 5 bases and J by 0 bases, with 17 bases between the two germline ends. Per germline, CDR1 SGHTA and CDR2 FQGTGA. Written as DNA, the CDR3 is TGTGCCAGCAGCCAGGGTCGGGGTAAGAGCTCCTACAATGAGCAGTTCTTC. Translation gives CASSQGRGKSSYNEQFF.